The clone carrying this T cell receptor (beta chain) was picked up a small number of times. Its antigen is unknown. This record belongs to a study of T cells after yellow fever vaccination. Study-level background: Those fractions that held only low numbers of cells were prepared using the SMART-Seq v4 Ultra Low Input RNA kit. The study's findings and limits: Though weaker, the secondary response peaked faster, on day 5 versus 15. Clones that expanded after primary vaccination mostly reappeared after the booster (just under 98% CD4, 88% CD8).

It was through 5'RACE template switching that TCR cDNA was made, with a universal primer site and UMIs added. TCRdb ran MiXCR on the 5' RACE reads and lists one entry per CDR3 protein. Of around 600,000 distinct CDR3 sequences listed, 9% to 15% were seen once; the top ten hold about 15%. The TCR comes from a man aged 25-45 years who received the YFV17D yellow fever vaccine. Sequencing used PBMCs, obtained on the day of the yellow fever booster vaccination.

The CDR3 sequence: CATSDKRTSAYTHEQFF. CDR3 DNA sequence: TGTGCCACCAGTGATAAACGGACTAGCGCCTATACCCATGAGCAGTTCTTC. V and J are TRBV24-1 and TRBJ2-1, with 9 positions matching TRBD2. The V and J ends lost 3 bases and 8 bases, in that order; junction bases with no gene match: 13. Germline V lookup: CDR1 KGHDR, CDR2 SFDVKD. This CDR3 contains 17 residues.